Presented here are 22 T cell receptor beta chains from one specimen sequenced in a study of OX40 agonist ivuxolimab in advanced cancers. Using immunoSEQ multiplex PCR, the repertoire was profiled, and TCRdb retains in-frame clones only, with some absent. The table lists about 77,000 clones, around 92% of them singletons. The sample consisted of CD4+ or CD8+ T cells sorted from blood, taken in a trial of the OX40 agonist ivuxolimab. All receptors come from an adult with an advanced solid tumor such as melanoma, head and neck, liver or kidney cancer.

The rearrangement joins TRBV6-5 to TRBJ1-5; D is undetermined. Germline V lookup: CDR1 MNHEY, CDR2 SVGAGI. Trimming left V 3 bases short and J 2 bases short, with 11 bases between. This CDR3 comprises 15 residues. Written as DNA, the CDR3 is TGTGCCAGCAGTTATTCCCCGGGTGGCAATCAGCCCCAGCATTTT. It specifies CASSYSPGGNQPQHF.

The CDR3 bases are TGCAGCGTTCTACGAGACAGCTACAATGAGCAGTTCTTC. Amino acids: CSVLRDSYNEQFF. The chain employs TRBV29-1 and TRBJ2-1, with a tentative D call TRBD1 (5 bases). This CDR3 spans 13 amino acids. The germline CDR1 and CDR2 sequences are SQVTM and ANQGSEA. Deletions cut 5 bases from V and 3 bases from J, with 11 bases between.

V is TRBV5-1 and J is TRBJ1-4; the match to TRBD1 covers 8 bases. The ends lost 3 bases at V and 7 bases at J; junction bases unmatched: 8. CDR1 is SGHRS, CDR2 YFSETQ, per germline. This CDR3 spans 15 amino acids. The CDR3 sequence is CASSYQGQALEKLFF. DNA for the CDR3: TGCGCCAGCAGCTACCAGGGACAGGCTCTTGAAAAACTGTTTTTT.

The chain is built from TRBV6-5 and TRBJ2-1; possibly TRBD1 for D (6 bases). Germline values: CDR1 MNHEY, CDR2 SVGAGI. CDR3 length: 13 residues. Trimming removed 4 bases at V and 4 bases at J, with 8 bases between. CDR3 residues: CASSLTGYNEQFF. The CDR3 coding sequence is TGTGCCAGCAGTTTAACAGGGTACAATGAGCAGTTCTTC.

The rearrangement joins TRBV2 to TRBJ1-1; D perhaps matches TRBD1 (5 bases). Germline-derived CDR1 and CDR2 are SNHLY and FYNNEI. The length of the CDR3 is 11 residues. V lost 9 bases and J lost 10, with 15 bases in between. DNA for the CDR3: TGTGCCAGTAGCCTAGGGGCGGGAGCTTTCTTT. This gives the protein CASSLGAGAFF.

The chain is built from TRBV28 and TRBJ1-1; D ambiguous. Trimming pared 2 bases from V and 7 bases from J, leaving 11 bases between. This CDR3 has 13 amino acids. The germline gives CDR1 MDHEN, CDR2 SYDVKM. The chain's CDR3 is CASSLVTTNEAFF. The CDR3 nucleotides are TGTGCCAGCAGTTTAGTCACCACTAATGAAGCTTTCTTT.

The V and J genes are TRBV25-1 and TRBJ1-2, with 11 bases fitting TRBD1. From germline, CDR1 is MGHDK and CDR2 SYGVNS. The CDR3 runs to 17 residues. V shed 1 base and J 7 bases; nucleotides not matched to a gene: 11. CDR3 region: CASSESPGQGGLGGYTF. DNA for the CDR3: TGTGCCAGCAGTGAATCCCCGGGACAGGGGGGACTAGGTGGCTACACCTTC.

This chain connects TRBV5-5 to TRBJ1-1; perhaps TRBD1 as D (5 bases). V was cut by 6 bases and J by 4 bases, with 16 bases left in between. The V gene's germline CDR1 is SGHKS and CDR2 YYEKEE (reference sequence). The CDR3 has 14 residues. As DNA, the CDR3 is TGTGCCAGCACCGATAGAGGGGTTGGCACTGAAGCTTTCTTT. Protein: CASTDRGVGTEAFF. The full variable domain, with the rest looked up from reference TRBV5-5 and TRBJ1-1, is DAGVTQSPTHLIKTRGQQVTLRCSPISGHKSVSWYQQVLGQGPQFIFQYYEKEERGRGNFPDRFSARQFPNYSSELNVNALLLGDSALYLCASTDRGVGTEAFFGQGTRLTVV.

V and J are TRBV6-5 and TRBJ1-1, with D perhaps matching TRBD1 (5 bases). Germline V CDR1 and CDR2: MNHEY, SVGAGI. Trimming took off 1 base at V and 4 bases at J, with 16 bases between the two ends. This CDR3 region has 16 residues. CDR3 nucleotides: TGTGCCAGCAGTTACTTGGGTGGGCAGGGTGGCACTGAAGCTTTCTTT. It is translated as CASSYLGGQGGTEAFF.

This clone was counted once. The J gene is TRBJ2-7, the V gene TRBV2; 8 positions match TRBD1. The CDR3 loop spans 14 amino acids. Germline-derived CDR1 and CDR2 are SNHLY and FYNNEI. J lost 6 bases, V lost 4 bases, and 8 bases had no gene match. The CDR3 bases are TGTGCCAGCAGTGGGCAGGGGGCGAACATCGAGCAGTACTTC. Its translation is CASSGQGANIEQYF.

V is TRBV9 and J is TRBJ2-1, with TRBD2 as a possible D gene (6 bases). CDR1 is SGDLS and CDR2 is YYNGEE in the germline V gene. V was cut by 1 base and J by 3 bases, with 11 bases left in between. The CDR3 extends over 15 amino acids. In DNA, the CDR3 is TGTGCCAGCAGCGTAATCGGGAGCCTCTACAATGAGCAGTTCTTC. Translated, it gives CASSVIGSLYNEQFF.

The rearrangement joins TRBV19 to TRBJ2-5, with D maybe TRBD2 (6 bases). Trimming took off 3 bases at V and 4 bases at J, with 15 bases between the two ends. Germline V gives CDR1 LNHDA, CDR2 SQIVND (reference sequence). The CDR3 contains 15 residues. DNA for the CDR3: TGTGCCAGTAGTATCGGGGCGGGACGAGGAGAGACCCAGTACTTC. Translated: CASSIGAGRGETQYF.

V and J are TRBV7-2 and TRBJ1-1; no definite D call. Trimming removed 0 bases at V and 6 bases at J, with 11 bases between. The germline V gene encodes CDR1 SGHTA and CDR2 FQGNSA. CDR3 length: 14 amino acids. The CDR3 coding sequence is TGTGCCAGCAGCTTAGCTCACGGCGGTTCTGAAGCTTTCTTT. Translating it yields CASSLAHGGSEAFF.

J is TRBJ2-2 and V is TRBV27; D is unclear. This CDR3 has 14 residues. Looked up from germline, CDR1 is MNHEY and CDR2 is SMNVEV (reference sequence). Trimming pared 2 bases from V and 0 bases from J, leaving 4 bases between. The CDR3 region is CASSLPTNTGELFF. For the CDR3, the DNA is TGTGCCAGCAGTTTACCCACGAACACCGGGGAGCTGTTTTTT.

The chain recombines TRBV5-4 with TRBJ1-3; the D is unclear. The germline gives CDR1 SGHNT, CDR2 YYREEE (reference sequence). V was shortened by 4 bases and J by 0 bases, with 17 bases between the two germline ends. The CDR3 is made up of 17 amino acids. CDR3 region: CASSASLFKSSGNTIYF. For the CDR3, the DNA is TGTGCCAGCAGCGCCTCGCTATTTAAGAGCTCTGGAAACACCATATATTTT.

V is TRBV4-2 and J is TRBJ2-1; D not certain. V shed 4 bases and J shed 0 bases, with 10 bases lying between them. The germline gives CDR1 LGHNA, CDR2 YNFKEQ. This CDR3 is 15 amino acids long. In DNA, the CDR3 is TGTGCCAGCAGCCGCGAGGAAAGCTCCTACAATGAGCAGTTCTTC. It yields the protein CASSREESSYNEQFF.

The rearrangement links TRBV5-4 to TRBJ2-5; tentatively, D is TRBD2 (5 bases). CDR1 and CDR2 (germline): SGHNT, YYREEE (reference sequence). This CDR3 has 14 residues. Trimming cost V 4 bases and J 2 bases, with 12 bases left between them. CDR3 DNA sequence: TGTGCCAGCAGCCCCGGACTGGGACAAGAGACCCAGTACTTC. It specifies CASSPGLGQETQYF.

The CDR3 coding sequence is TGTGCATCCGGGGCAGCACGGAACACTGAAGCTTTCTTT. It specifies CASGAARNTEAFF. The J gene is TRBJ1-1, the V gene TRBV7-6; perhaps TRBD1 as D (5 bases). The CDR3 loop spans 13 amino acids. Germline CDR1 is SGHVS and CDR2 is FNYEAQ.

This chain links TRBV11-2 with TRBJ1-1; D is ambiguous. V lost 5 bases and J 5 bases, leaving 18 bases between the germline ends. CDR3 length: 15 residues. CDR1 and CDR2 from the germline V gene are SGHAT and FQNNGV. The CDR3 loop is CASSLIAGKGTEAFF. DNA for the CDR3: TGTGCCAGCAGCCTCATAGCGGGGAAGGGAACTGAAGCTTTCTTT.

The rearrangement joins TRBV6-5 to TRBJ1-2; 8 nucleotides agree with TRBD1. This CDR3 contains 13 residues. J lost 2 bases, V lost 11 bases, and 7 bases had no gene match. CDR1 is MNHEY, CDR2 SVGAGI, per germline. CDR3 region: CAAQGALNYGYTF. The CDR3 region has the DNA TGTGCCGCTCAGGGGGCGTTGAACTATGGCTACACCTTC.

The chain recombines TRBV5-4 with TRBJ1-2, with 9 bases matching TRBD1. Per the germline V gene, CDR1 is SGHNT and CDR2 is YYREEE (reference sequence). This CDR3 has 17 amino acids. Trimming took 0 bases from V and 3 from J; bases not matched to a gene: 9. The CDR3 sequence: CASSLGLGDRGDYGYTF. In DNA form, the CDR3 reads TGTGCCAGCAGCTTGGGCCTGGGCGACAGGGGGGACTATGGCTACACCTTC.

The V gene is TRBV7-8, the J gene TRBJ1-2; possible D gene TRBD1, 5 bases. In germline, CDR1 is SGHVS, CDR2 FQNEAQ. This CDR3 is built from 14 residues. V shed 7 bases and J shed 6 bases, with 18 bases lying between them. The CDR3 DNA reads TGTGCCAGCAACCAAATCGGGCAGGGCCATGGCTACACCTTC. Amino acid sequence: CASNQIGQGHGYTF.